This section outlines one T cell receptor (beta chain) sequence together with its context. The antigen this receptor binds is unknown. No base qualities exist here, and no much larger clone lies one base off it. The record originates from a study of OX40 agonist ivuxolimab in advanced cancers. With regard to the full study: The costimulatory receptor OX40 (CD134) was targeted by ivuxolimab, a fully human IgG2 agonistic monoclonal antibody. The monotherapy dose-escalation portion (N ≈ 52 patients) of the phase I ivuxolimab trial is reported in the paper. Peripheral TCRbeta sequencing aimed to test whether ivuxolimab altered TCR sequence diversity and caused clonal T-cell expansion. Of the approximately 54 dose-escalation patients, hepatocellular carcinoma was present in approximately 20, melanoma in roughly 15, renal cell carcinoma in 9 and head and neck cancer in 9. Prior anti-PD-1, anti-PD-L1 or anti-CTLA-4 therapy was permitted, and 40% of dose-escalation patients had received checkpoint inhibitors. In the dose-escalation cohort, 82.7% of patients were male, and the mean age was around 60 years, with a range of 23 to 79. Three dose-escalation patients achieved partial responses, one with hepatocellular carcinoma and two with cutaneous melanoma. Intravenous ivuxolimab was administered to patients every 2 weeks at six dose levels: 0.01, 0.1, 0.3, 1.5, 3 and 10 mg/kg. Here is what the overall study found, with its caveats: After ivuxolimab, CD8+ T cells had more expanded clones than CD4+ T cells on average. In the 0.1-3.0 mg/kg groups, partial responders had among the lowest normalized peripheral clonal expansion, particularly in CD8+ T cells. At doses of 0.1 to 3.0 mg/kg, clonal expansion of both CD4+ and CD8+ blood T cells was observed from baseline to week 6. Low levels of normalized T-cell clonal expansion were also shown by some nonresponding patients. Which antigens the clonally expanded peripheral T cells were specific for was not determined.

Including the terminal cysteine and phenylalanine, the CDR3 comprises 15 residues. The kept DNA is CDR3 alone, 45 bases in frame from the first base. The germline V gene encodes CDR1 SNHLY and CDR2 FYNNEI. The V and J ends are trimmed by 1 base and 0 bases, leaving 7 bases between them. Genomic DNA was extracted from sorted cells for sequencing of the TCRbeta CDR3 region. The immunoSEQ Assay was used for sequencing of TCRbeta CDR3 regions. TCRdb obtained this table from immuneACCESS and retained in-frame rearrangements with V and J assigned. These tables miss some clones; where compared with another copy, unresolved V genes account for less than half of the shortfall, and the remainder is unexplained. The sample table lists approximately 90,000 clones, less than 95% of them with a count of one. The biggest ten clones account for approximately 8.4% of the sample. The trial excluded patients who had a history of autoimmune disease or were on systemic immunosuppression. In every dose cohort, peripheral blood was drawn for TCR sequencing at baseline, cycle 4 day 1, and cycle 7 day 1. The samples were taken from a phase I, first-in-human, multicenter, open-label dose-escalation trial of ivuxolimab. The trial enrolled adults with locally advanced or metastatic head and neck squamous cell, hepatocellular, melanoma or renal cell carcinoma. Before TCR sequencing, CD4+ T cells and CD8+ T cells from peripheral blood were sorted into separate populations.

The clonotype comes from an adult with an advanced solid tumor such as melanoma, head and neck, liver or kidney cancer. This sample comprised CD4+ or CD8+ T cells sorted from blood, obtained in a trial of the OX40 agonist ivuxolimab. The rearranged segments are TRBV2 and TRBJ2-1; the D gene cannot be resolved reliably. The bases are TGTGCCAGCAGTGAAGACCAGAGCTCCTACAATGAGCAGTTCTTC. Its protein product is CASSEDQSSYNEQFF.